This TCR beta chain was sequenced in a study of vaccination and CD4 T cells after COVID-19. Across the study: The makeup of the convalescents was six males and four females, two of them Hispanic. Collection of post-COVID samples occurred a median 101 days after diagnosis, spanning a range of 35 to 161. Overlapping SARS-CoV-2, HCoV-NL63, HCoV-OC43 and HCoV-229E spike peptides were used to stimulate cells.

Stated treatment: roughly ten-day PBMC culture with coronavirus spike peptide pools or control peptides (ViraFEST assay). An Oncomine TCR Beta short-read assay was used to sequence the DNA from cultured CD4+ T cells. TCRdb analysed the PCR reads with MiXCR anew, one entry per CDR3 protein. The data show 20,000 or so distinct CDR3 sequences, around 60% seen once. Of note for this clonotype: What it recognizes is unknown. At one of its ends the junction is not consistent with the germline gene, which may arise from a read error.

The clonotype was recovered from a human donor who had recovered from COVID-19. This sample comprised CD4+ T cells from blood, cultured in vitro, obtained before SARS-CoV-2 vaccination.

The CDR3 DNA follows: TGTGCCACCAGTGATTCTCGCCCTATCACAGATACGCAGTGTTTT. It encodes CATSDSRPITDTQCF. The V call is TRBV24-1, the J call TRBJ2-3; D is uncertain. Germline V gives CDR1 KGHDR, CDR2 SFDVKD. The CDR3 spans 15 residues.